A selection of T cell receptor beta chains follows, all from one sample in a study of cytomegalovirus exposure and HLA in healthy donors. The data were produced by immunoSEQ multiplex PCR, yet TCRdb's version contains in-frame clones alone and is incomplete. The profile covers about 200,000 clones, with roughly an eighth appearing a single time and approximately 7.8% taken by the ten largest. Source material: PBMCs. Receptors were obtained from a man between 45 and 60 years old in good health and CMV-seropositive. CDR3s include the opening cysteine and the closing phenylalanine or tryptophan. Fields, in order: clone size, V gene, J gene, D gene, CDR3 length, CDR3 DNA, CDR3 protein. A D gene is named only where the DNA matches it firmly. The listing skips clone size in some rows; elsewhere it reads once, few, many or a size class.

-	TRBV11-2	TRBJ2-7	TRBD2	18	TGTGCCAGCAGCGTTAGACCCCAACTAGCGGGGGCCTCCTACGAGCAGTACTTC	CASSVRPQLAGASYEQYF
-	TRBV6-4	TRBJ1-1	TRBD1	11	TGTGCCAGCACCGAGACAGGGGCCGCTTTCTTT	CASTETGAAFF
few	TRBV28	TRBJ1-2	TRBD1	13	TGTGCCAGCAATGCGGGACAGGGGCTTGGCTACACCTTC	CASNAGQGLGYTF
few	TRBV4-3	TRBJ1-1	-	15	TGCGCCAGCAGCCAAGAGCTTTACGGGAGCACTGAAGCTTTCTTT	CASSQELYGSTEAFF
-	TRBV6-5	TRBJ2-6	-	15	TGTGCCAGCAGTTCTCCAGGGTCTGGGGCCAACGTCCTGACTTTC	CASSSPGSGANVLTF
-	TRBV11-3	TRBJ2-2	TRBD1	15	TGTGCCAGCAGTTTAAGACAGGGTGCCACCGGGGAGCTGTTTTTT	CASSLRQGATGELFF
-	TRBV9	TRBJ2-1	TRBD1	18	TGTGCCAGCAGCGTAGGAGGGGGCAGGGGCGACTGGGGCGGTGAGCAGTTCTTC	CASSVGGGRGDWGGEQFF
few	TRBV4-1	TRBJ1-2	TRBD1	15	TGCGCCAGCAGCCAAGTATCCCGACAGGGGGGTGGCTACACCTTC	CASSQVSRQGGGYTF
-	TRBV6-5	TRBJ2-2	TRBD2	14	TGTGCCAGCAGACTTCCGGGGGGAACCGGGGAGCTGTTTTTT	CASRLPGGTGELFF
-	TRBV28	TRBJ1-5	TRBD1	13	TGTGCCAGCTCCGGGACAGCTAATCAGCCCCAGCATTTT	CASSGTANQPQHF